This TCR beta chain was sequenced during a study of cytomegalovirus exposure and HLA in healthy donors. About the research overall: T cells numbering about 179 million yielded fewer than 140 million unique TCR beta sequences in an earlier analysis.

Broader study findings: In a later analysis, across HLA loci, associated TCR counts were highest for DRB1, lowest for HLA-C. V segments that were indistinguishable, TRBV6-2 and TRBV6-3 among them, were omitted from analysis.

In the PCR, 60 Vbeta and 13 Jbeta primers were used. Some clones are missing from TCRdb's copy, which holds only in-frame ones; the method was immunoSEQ multiplex PCR. Of 110,000 to 150,000 clones in the sample, about 75% were seen once. Notes on this clone: Its antigen is currently unknown.

V lost 6 bases and J lost 6; bases outside the gene matches: 8. The CDR3 contains 15 residues. Looked up from germline, CDR1 is KGHSH and CDR2 is LQKENI. This chain links TRBV18 with TRBJ1-4; 9 bases map to TRBD1. The source of this sequence is a woman aged 25 to 39 in good health and CMV-seronegative. Sequencing was done on a sample of PBMCs. This chain's CDR3 is CASSRDRVRDEKLFF. CDR3 sequence (DNA): TGTGCCAGCTCCCGGGACAGGGTACGCGATGAAAAACTGTTTTTT.